This T cell receptor (beta chain) originates from a study of T cells after yellow fever vaccination. About the research overall: Those fractions that held only low numbers of cells were prepared using the SMART-Seq v4 Ultra Low Input RNA kit. Study-wide points: Post-booster repertoires contained most primary-vaccination clones again (about 95% CD4, 88% CD8).

The CDR3 has 13 amino acids. Germline CDR1 and CDR2: SEHNR and FQNEAQ (reference sequence). Template switching by 5'RACE produced TCR cDNA, adding a universal primer site and UMIs. A single record per CDR3 protein comes from TCRdb applying MiXCR to the 5' RACE reads. The profile shows 620,000 or so distinct CDR3 sequences, less than 20% of them singletons. About this clonotype itself: Antigen unknown. At one of its ends the junction is not consistent with the germline gene, which may arise from a read error.

The sequencing used PBMCs, collected 5 days after the first yellow fever vaccination. This rearrangement joins TRBV7-9 to TRBJ1-5; D gene unclear. The receptor was derived from a man in his late teens or twenties who received the YFV17D yellow fever vaccine. The DNA for the CDR3 is TGTGCCAGCAGCGTAGCTACGTCGGGCCCCCAGCATTTT. It yields the protein CASSVATSGPQHF.